The present T cell receptor (beta chain) was sequenced within a study of cytomegalovirus exposure and HLA in healthy donors. Trimming removed 1 base from V and 8 bases from J, with 14 bases in between. CDR3 length: 14 amino acids. Per germline, CDR1 SGHAT and CDR2 FQNNGV. Comment on this clone: Its specificity is not known.

13 Jbeta primers and 60 Vbeta primers were used for the PCR. Generated by immunoSEQ multiplex PCR, the TCRdb table keeps only in-frame clones and is missing some. The table lists approximately 97,000 clones, 70% to 75% of them singletons. Overall study results and limits: Cytomegalovirus association was listed for about 180 TCR beta chains.

The sequence was collected from a man between 40 and 49 years old in good health and CMV-seronegative. Sequencing input: PBMCs. The chain has TRBV11-2 and TRBJ1-2; D is unclear. The CDR3 sequence: CASSLGDGLGGYTF. In nucleotides, the CDR3 is TGTGCCAGCAGCTTAGGGGATGGACTTGGAGGCTACACCTTC.